Included here is one T cell receptor (beta chain) sequence, with context. This sample is drawn from a study of T cell changes during pregnancy in multiple sclerosis. Sequencing used immunoSEQ multiplex PCR; TCRdb keeps in-frame clones, though not all of them. The sample includes around 57,000 clones, roughly nine tenths of them seen just once. Germline CDR1 reads MDHEN; CDR2 reads SYDVKM. The CDR3 contains 16 residues. With 2 bases clipped from V and 5 bases from J, the junction kept 9 bases outside the gene matches. This clonotype originated in a female donor in good health, enrolled as a control in a pregnancy study. The V and J genes are TRBV28 and TRBJ2-7; 10 bases map to TRBD2. The sample here was peripheral blood, taken in the third trimester of pregnancy. This CDR3 reads CASSLGEREGQDEQYF. The CDR3 region has the DNA TGTGCCAGCAGTTTAGGAGAGCGGGAGGGCCAGGACGAGCAGTACTTC.